Reported below is one TCR beta chain. The antigen remains unidentified. This entry is derived from a study of PD-1 blockade in classical Hodgkin lymphoma. Per the germline V gene, CDR1 is PRHDT and CDR2 is FYEKMQ (reference sequence). The V end lost 5 bases, the J end lost 2 bases, and 10 bases lay between the germline ends. CDR3 length equals 13 residues. Overall study findings and caveats: Complete responders' baseline diversity resembled that of newly diagnosed patients. The causes of the repertoire differences, possibly disease activity or prior therapy, remain undefined.

The method was immunoSEQ multiplex PCR; TCRdb's version includes in-frame clones alone and lacks a portion of them. This sample has 15,000 to 25,000 clones, with roughly 84% found just once. Time point specified: cycle 4 day 1 (C4D1), after 6 weeks of nivolumab. Brentuximab vedotin exposure varied among the patients, all of whom had relapsed after autologous stem cell transplantation. It was by magnetic negative selection that CD8+ T cells were isolated from thawed PBMCs. Best responses included complete response and partial response; otherwise, the best response was progressive disease. This receptor was identified in a human donor with classical Hodgkin lymphoma. The sample consisted of CD8+ T cells from blood, taken before the fourth cycle of nivolumab. The genes are TRBV13 and TRBJ2-7; D is ambiguous. CDR3 nucleotides: TGTGCCAGCAGCCTTGGTAGCACCTACGAGCAGTACTTC. Protein product: CASSLGSTYEQYF.